Shown below are 30 T cell receptor beta chains from a single sample sequenced in a study of regulatory T cells in long-lasting Graves disease. Time point indicated: newly diagnosed GD, antithyroid drugs for less than 3 months. PBMC RNA was the source of the TCR library. The TCR beta library used iRepertoire HTBI primers with Arm-PCR amplification of CDR3. TCRdb fed the multiplex PCR reads into MiXCR, producing one record per CDR3 protein. This sample has about 470,000 distinct CDR3 sequences, with more than 12% found just once. This sample also appeared in a second study, on T cells in Graves' hyperthyroidism and ophthalmopathy.

The sample in question was peripheral blood mononuclear cells (PBMCs), obtained at new diagnosis, from a patient treated with antithyroid drugs. Every receptor here comes from a woman between 25 and 40 years old with Graves disease.

A few counts support this clonotype. The rearrangement joins TRBV12-3 or TRBV12-4 to TRBJ1-2; D is possibly TRBD1 (6 bases). V dropped 3 bases and J dropped 7 bases, with 15 bases sitting between them. The CDR3 is made up of 14 amino acids. Here the CDR3 reads CASSFTGGFGGYTF. CDR3 nucleotide sequence: TGTGCCAGCAGTTTCACCGGGGGCTTTGGTGGCTACACCTTC.

The chain is built from TRBV20-1 and TRBJ2-7, with TRBD2 as a possible D gene (5 bases). V dropped 1 base and J dropped 7 bases, with 20 bases sitting between them. In germline, CDR1 is DFQATT, CDR2 SNEGSKA (reference sequence). This CDR3 comprises 15 residues. The CDR3 sequence: CSARAAGSSYNEQYF. The CDR3 DNA follows: TGCAGTGCTAGAGCGGCGGGCAGCTCCTACAATGAGCAGTACTTC.

The sample holds many counts of this clonotype. The chain couples TRBV11-3 to TRBJ2-2; TRBD2 matches 9 bases. J gave up 7 bases and V 4 bases, and 10 bases lay outside the gene matches. CDR1 and CDR2 (germline): SGHNT, YENEEA. CDR3 length: 16 amino acids. This CDR3 is CASSSPAAGGVGELFF. CDR3 nucleotide sequence: TGTGCCAGCAGCTCCCCTGCGGCGGGAGGGGTCGGGGAGCTGTTTTTT.

This clonotype was recorded at least ten times. The chain couples TRBV20-1 to TRBJ1-5; weak D call: TRBD1 (6 bases). The V gene's germline CDR1 is DFQATT and CDR2 SNEGSKA (reference sequence). Trimming shortened V by 7 bases and J by 5 bases, and 12 bases separated the two germline ends. CDR3 size: 12 residues. Here the CDR3 reads CSVQGLDQPQHF. The DNA of the CDR3 is TGCAGTGTACAGGGCTTAGATCAGCCCCAGCATTTT.

This clonotype was counted between two and nine times. V usage is TRBV5-5 and J usage is TRBJ2-1; D uncertain. V shed 2 bases and J shed 2 bases, with 11 bases lying between them. Looked up from germline, CDR1 is SGHKS and CDR2 is YYEKEE (reference sequence). CDR3 size: 15 residues. The CDR3 region is CASSFDTATYNEQFF. The CDR3, as DNA: TGTGCCAGCAGCTTCGACACGGCTACCTACAATGAGCAGTTCTTC.

This clonotype was seen many times. This chain links TRBV6-1 with TRBJ2-7; the D is unclear. This CDR3 comprises 14 residues. Germline-derived CDR1 and CDR2 are MNHNS and SASEGT. Trimming stripped 5 bases from V and 0 bases from J, with 11 bases between. DNA for the CDR3: TGTGCCAGCAGTAAGTCGGCAGGCTCCTACGAGCAGTACTTC. Its translation is CASSKSAGSYEQYF.

This chain uses TRBV5-6 with TRBJ2-7; 10 nucleotides agree with TRBD1. This CDR3 spans 14 amino acids. Germline CDR1 and CDR2: SGHDT and YYEEEE. V shed 4 bases and J 2 bases; nucleotides not matched to a gene: 3. CDR3 coding DNA: TGTGCCAGCAGCGACGGGACAGGGGCCTACGAGCAGTACTTC. It translates to CASSDGTGAYEQYF.

This clonotype was seen only a few times. The CDR3 DNA follows: TGTGCCAGCAGCTCCCTAGGGGCCAGTAGCTCCTACGAGCAGTACTTC. Translating gives CASSSLGASSSYEQYF. This chain joins TRBV7-2 and TRBJ2-7; possible D gene TRBD1, 5 bases. V shed 4 bases and J shed 0 bases, with 16 bases lying between them. This CDR3 has 16 amino acids. Per germline, CDR1 SGHTA and CDR2 FQGNSA.

V gene TRBV6-1 combines with J gene TRBJ2-1; D unresolved. This CDR3 is built from 15 residues. The germline gives CDR1 MNHNS, CDR2 SASEGT. The germline V and J ends were trimmed by 7 bases and 4 bases, with 17 bases remaining between them. CDR3 nucleotides: TGTGCCAGCAAACTAATAACGGGTTCGTACAATGAGCAGTTCTTC. Translating it yields CASKLITGSYNEQFF.

This clonotype was picked up a small number of times. The chain is built from TRBV29-1 and TRBJ1-3; D remains unclear. Trimming took 4 bases from V and 7 from J, leaving 14 bases between them. The CDR3 has 13 residues. CDR1 SQVTM and CDR2 ANQGSEA come from the germline V gene. The CDR3 is CSVVYGGSNTIYF. For the CDR3, the DNA is TGCAGCGTTGTGTACGGAGGTTCGAACACCATATATTTT.

Concerning this clonotype: An end of the junction does not agree with germline; a read error may underlie this. The rearrangement uses TRBV10-1 and TRBJ2-1; TRBD2 matches 11 bases. The germline V gene has CDR1 WNHNN and CDR2 SYGVQD (reference sequence). The CDR3 length is 15 residues. CDR3 nucleotides: TGCGCCAGCAGCGAGACTAGCGGGATGAACAATGAGCGGTTCTTC. Amino acids: CASSETSGMNNERFF.

This clonotype was counted a few times. The V call is TRBV15, the J call TRBJ1-6, with D possibly matching TRBD1 (5 bases). The CDR3 runs to 15 residues. Germline-derived CDR1 and CDR2 are LNHNV and YYDKDF (reference sequence). Trimming took off 0 bases at V and 7 bases at J, with 10 bases between the two ends. This CDR3 reads CATSRDQGLNSPLHF. In nucleotides, the CDR3 is TGTGCCACCAGCAGAGATCAGGGACTCAATTCACCCCTCCACTTT.

This clonotype was observed at least ten times. The chain combines TRBV10-2 with TRBJ2-3; 7 nucleotides match TRBD2. The CDR3 sequence is 13 residues long. Trimming took 3 bases from V and 4 from J; bases not matched to a gene: 1. Germline V gene lookup returns CDR1 WSHSY and CDR2 SAAADI. CDR3 sequence: CASSDRGADTQYF. CDR3 coding DNA: TGCGCCAGCAGTGATCGGGGGGCAGATACGCAGTATTTT.

This clonotype was picked up one time. Possible read error: a much larger clone is one base away. The genes are TRBV6-1 and TRBJ2-5; 9 positions match TRBD2. The CDR3 extends over 13 amino acids. From germline, CDR1 is MNHNS and CDR2 SASEGT. Germline trimming cut 4 bases from V and 3 bases from J; bases unmatched to any gene: 0. The CDR3 loop reads CASSASGKETQYF. Written as DNA, the CDR3 is TGTGCCAGCAGTGCTAGCGGGAAAGAGACCCAGTACTTC.

In regard to this clonotype: Being one base from a much bigger clone, this may be a read error. The rearrangement joins TRBV12-3 or TRBV12-4 to TRBJ2-1, with D maybe TRBD2 (6 bases). Matching the DNA end better, TRBJ2-3 makes the J call doubtful. CDR3 length equals 14 residues. The CDR3 spells CASSFVQGGDAQYF. The CDR3 nucleotides are TGTGCCAGCAGTTTTGTGCAAGGAGGGGATGCGCAGTATTTT.

In the case of this clonotype: The junction departs from germline at one end; a sequencing error may be responsible. V is TRBV6-6 and J is TRBJ1-1; D remains unclear. The CDR3 loop spans 11 amino acids. Germline CDR1 and CDR2: MNHNY and SVGAGI (reference sequence). The CDR3 sequence is CASIKGTEVFF. CDR3 sequence (DNA): TGTGCCAGCATAAAAGGCACTGAAGTTTTCTTT.

The table lists this clonotype with many counts. This chain joins TRBV11-2 and TRBJ2-3; 9 nucleotides align to TRBD2. In germline, CDR1 is SGHAT, CDR2 FQNNGV. J lost 6 bases, V lost 0 bases, and 10 bases had no gene match. This CDR3 is built from 17 residues. The CDR3 sequence: CASSLDHGTSSPDTQYF. The CDR3 DNA sequence: TGTGCCAGCAGCTTAGATCACGGGACTAGCTCCCCGGATACGCAGTATTTT.

This clonotype was seen many times. The chain recombines TRBV10-3 with TRBJ1-1; a possible D gene is TRBD1 (5 bases). The CDR3 sequence is 16 residues long. Trimming stripped 9 bases from V and 2 bases from J, with 22 bases between. Germline CDR1 and CDR2: ENHRY and SYGVKD. The CDR3 DNA is TGTGCCATAGACGACGGGACTGACTTCCGAAACACTGAAGCTTTCTTT. This sequence encodes CAIDDGTDFRNTEAFF.

This clonotype was detected only a few times. The V and J genes are TRBV7-8 and TRBJ1-5, with D unclear. The germline V gene encodes CDR1 SGHVS and CDR2 FQNEAQ. V lost 5 bases and J 2 bases, leaving 13 bases between the germline ends. This CDR3 region has 15 residues. The chain's CDR3 is CASSRSWVGNQPQHF. The CDR3 coding sequence is TGTGCCAGCAGCCGTAGTTGGGTTGGCAATCAGCCCCAGCATTTT.

This clonotype was counted ten times or more. The V gene is TRBV5-5, the J gene TRBJ2-4, with D possibly matching TRBD1 (7 bases). The germline CDR1 and CDR2 sequences are SGHKS and YYEKEE (reference sequence). This CDR3 region has 15 residues. Trimming took 5 bases from V and 7 from J, leaving 19 bases between them. The CDR3 reads CASSSKGARGNIQYF. CDR3 coding DNA: TGTGCCAGCAGTTCGAAGGGGGCTCGGGGGAACATTCAGTACTTC.

This chain connects TRBV19 to TRBJ2-2; D uncertain. CDR1 LNHDA and CDR2 SQIVND come from the germline V gene (reference sequence). The CDR3 has 14 residues. Trimming left V 1 base short and J 4 bases short, with 7 bases between. This CDR3 reads CASSIGRRTGELFF. CDR3 DNA sequence: TGTGCCAGTAGTATAGGCCGGCGCACCGGGGAGCTGTTTTTT.

The gene calls are TRBV7-8 and TRBJ2-2; 8 bases align to TRBD2. The CDR3 runs to 15 residues. Trimming took 4 bases from V and 5 from J; bases not matched to a gene: 6. Germline V gene sequence: CDR1 SGHVS, CDR2 FQNEAQ. This CDR3 is CASSSDGGRTGELFF. The DNA of the CDR3 is TGTGCCAGCAGCTCCGACGGCGGGAGGACCGGGGAGCTGTTTTTT.

The chain combines TRBV28 with TRBJ2-4; 16 bases are a match to TRBD2. Germline trimming cut 6 bases from V and 1 base from J; bases unmatched to any gene: 12. In germline, CDR1 is MDHEN, CDR2 SYDVKM. The CDR3 totals 20 residues. CDR3 amino acids: CASSTGTSGRANLAKNIQYF. DNA of the CDR3: TGTGCCAGCAGCACCGGGACTAGCGGGAGGGCCAACTTGGCCAAAAACATTCAGTACTTC. Combining the CDR3 with reference TRBV28 and TRBJ2-4 gives the whole variable domain DVKVTQSSRYLVKRTGEKVFLECVQDMDHENMFWYRQDPGLGLRLIYFSYDVKMKEKGDIPEGYSVSREKKERFSLILESASTNQTSMYLCASSTGTSGRANLAKNIQYFGAGTRLSVL.

As for this clonotype: The junction does not match germline at one end; this may be a read error. The rearrangement joins TRBV7-3 to TRBJ2-2, with 12 bases matching TRBD2. The CDR3 runs 16 residues. The germline gives CDR1 SGHTA, CDR2 FQGTGA. The CDR3: CASSSGLAGRTEELFF. CDR3 sequence (DNA): TGTGCCAGCAGCTCTGGACTAGCGGGAAGGACCGAGGAGCTGTTTTTT.

This clonotype was observed many times. Here the CDR3 DNA reads TGTGCCAGCAGTAACAGGGATTTCTCTGGAAACACCATATATTTT. This sequence encodes CASSNRDFSGNTIYF. The chain links TRBV12-3 or TRBV12-4 to TRBJ1-3, with D perhaps matching TRBD1 (6 bases). V was clipped by 5 bases and J by 0 bases, with 11 bases between them. CDR3 length equals 15 residues.

The chain links TRBV20-1 to TRBJ2-7; TRBD2 matches at 7 bases. Unmatched junction bases numbered 8, after V lost 6 bases and J lost 0 bases. The length of the CDR3 is 14 residues. Germline V gene data show CDR1 as DFQATT and CDR2 as SNEGSKA (reference sequence). CDR3 amino acids: CSATGTIYSYEQYF. CDR3 DNA sequence: TGCAGTGCCACCGGGACTATATACTCCTACGAGCAGTACTTC.

Only a few counts were recorded for this clonotype. The chain uses TRBV5-1 and TRBJ1-1, with D maybe TRBD1 (5 bases). Between the trimmed V and J ends, which lost 4 bases and 6 bases, there was a span of 19 bases. Germline CDR1 reads SGHRS; CDR2 reads YFSETQ. The CDR3 covers 15 residues. DNA of the CDR3: TGCGCCAGCAGCGGAGCAGGGATGGGAGTCGCTGAAGCTTTCTTT. It specifies CASSGAGMGVAEAFF.

Regarding this clonotype: A much larger clone is a single base away; this may be a read error. The chain employs TRBV7-3 and TRBJ2-1, with 11 positions matching TRBD2. There are 14 residues in the CDR3. Germline CDR1 and CDR2: SGHTA and FQGTGA. CDR3 nucleotide sequence: TGTGCCAGCAGCCGGGCTAGCGGGAGGTTAGAGCAGCTCTTC. This encodes CASSRASGRLEQLF.

On this clonotype itself: One base separates it from a far larger clone, so it is likely a read error. The chain is built from TRBV11-1 and TRBJ2-7; 8 bases map to TRBD1. In germline, CDR1 is SGHAT, CDR2 FQDESV (reference sequence). The CDR3 loop spans 15 amino acids. CDR3 sequence: CASSFSQGESYEQHF. CDR3 bases: TGTGCCAGCAGTTTCTCACAGGGGGAATCCTACGAGCAGCACTTC.

J is TRBJ2-2 and V is TRBV24-1; maybe TRBD1 (6 bases). This CDR3 spans 15 amino acids. Germline CDR1 KGHDR, CDR2 SFDVKD. With 3 bases removed from V and 5 bases from J, the gap between germline ends came to 12 bases. The CDR3 spells CATSDPGEMTGELFF. As DNA, the CDR3 is TGTGCCACCAGTGATCCAGGGGAGATGACCGGGGAGCTGTTTTTT.